Following are 6 T cell receptor beta chains from one sample sequenced in a study of blood T cell repertoires in COVID-19. Clones were read by immunoSEQ multiplex PCR, and TCRdb kept only the in-frame ones, dropping some. The data contain tens of thousands of clones, about 80% of them singletons. Sequencing was carried out using peripheral blood. Every receptor here comes from a man in his fifties or sixties with COVID-19, enrolled during active disease.

J is TRBJ2-1 and V is TRBV5-1; D is undetermined. Trimming removed 0 bases from V and 10 bases from J, with 11 bases in between. The CDR3 has 13 residues. Per germline, CDR1 SGHRS and CDR2 YFSETQ. The CDR3 reads CASSLGGFVEQFF. The CDR3 coding sequence is TGCGCCAGCAGCTTGGGCGGATTCGTCGAGCAGTTCTTC. Full variable domain (rest looked up from reference TRBV5-1 and TRBJ2-1): KAGVTQTPRYLIKTRGQQVTLSCSPISGHRSVSWYQQTPGQGLQFLFEYFSETQRNKGNFPGRFSGRQFSNSRSEMNVSTLELGDSALYLCASSLGGFVEQFFGPGTRLTVL.

This clone was found a few times. This chain connects TRBV18 to TRBJ2-1, with TRBD2 matching 11 bases. Germline values: CDR1 KGHSH, CDR2 LQKENI. There are 18 residues in the CDR3. Unmatched junction bases numbered 8, after V lost 3 bases and J lost 1 base. The CDR3 DNA sequence: TGTGCCAGCTCACCTACAGTAGCGGGAGGGTGGTCCTACAATGAGCAGTTCTTC. This gives the protein CASSPTVAGGWSYNEQFF. Variable domain in full (rest from reference TRBV18 and TRBJ2-1): NAGVMQNPRHLVRRRGQEARLRCSPMKGHSHVYWYRQLPEEGLKFMVYLQKENIIDESGMPKERFSAEFPKEGPSILRIQQVVRGDSAAYFCASSPTVAGGWSYNEQFFGPGTRLTVL.

The chain employs TRBV25-1 and TRBJ2-4; D perhaps matches TRBD2 (5 bases). The CDR3 runs 15 residues. The V end was cut by 4 bases, the J end by 0 bases, with 10 bases between. CDR1 is MGHDK, CDR2 SYGVNS, per germline. Written as DNA, the CDR3 is TGTGCCAGCAGTGGCGGGTATGGAGCCAAAAACATTCAGTACTTC. Protein product: CASSGGYGAKNIQYF.

The CDR3 bases are TGTGCCAGCAGCTTCTACAGGGGGGACACCGGGGAGCTGTTTTTT. It specifies CASSFYRGDTGELFF. The chain recombines TRBV7-2 with TRBJ2-2, with 8 bases lining up with TRBD1. This CDR3 has 15 amino acids. The V gene end was trimmed by 3 bases and the J gene end by 3 bases; junction bases not matched to a gene: 3. The V gene's germline CDR1 is SGHTA and CDR2 FQGNSA. Drawing the rest from reference TRBV7-2 and TRBJ2-2, the complete variable domain is GAGVSQSPSNKVTEKGKDVELRCDPISGHTALYWYRQSLGQGLEFLIYFQGNSAPDKSGLPSDRFSAERTGGSVSTLTIQRTQQEDSAVYLCASSFYRGDTGELFFGEGSRLTVL.

This rearrangement joins TRBV27 to TRBJ2-1, with 7 bases lining up with TRBD2. The V segment lost 3 bases and the J segment 10 bases; nucleotides outside the gene matches: 9. The CDR3 consists of 14 residues. Germline V lookup: CDR1 MNHEY, CDR2 SMNVEV (reference sequence). CDR3 protein: CASSFAVAGKEQFF. The CDR3 DNA sequence: TGTGCCAGCAGTTTCGCGGTAGCGGGCAAGGAGCAGTTCTTC.

The chain links TRBV16 to TRBJ2-1; 8 bases are shared with TRBD2. Germline V gene lookup returns CDR1 KGHSY and CDR2 FQNENV. The ends lost 4 bases at V and 9 bases at J; junction bases unmatched: 5. This CDR3 is 13 amino acids long. CDR3 sequence (DNA): TGTGCCAGCAGCCGTAGCGGGGCTAGTGAGCAGTTCTTC. This sequence encodes CASSRSGASEQFF. Combining the CDR3 with reference TRBV16 and TRBJ2-1 gives the whole variable domain GEEVAQTPKHLVRGEGQKAKLYCAPIKGHSYVFWYQQVLKNEFKFLISFQNENVFDETGMPKERFSAKCLPNSPCSLEIQATKLEDSAVYFCASSRSGASEQFFGPGTRLTVL.